This T cell receptor beta chain stems from a study of CD8+ T cells in alopecia areata. Overall study context: Scoring of treated patients' severity used the percentage of affected scalp area.

The treatment is: oral pan-JAK inhibitor, 5-10 mg twice daily. Individuals with alopecia areata gave both lesional scalp punch biopsies and peripheral blood for collection. Sorting of PBMCs yielded the CD4+ and CD8+ T cells. This clone showed up just a few times. RNA was isolated and reverse transcribed to cDNA, the sequencing template. Clones were sequenced by immunoSEQ multiplex PCR, and TCRdb holds only the in-frame ones, with some missing. The profile shows approximately 280,000 clones, about three fifths of them singletons. This sequence originates from a human donor with alopecia areata. Sequenced here: CD4+ T cells sorted from blood, sampled at week 24, from a patient treated with tofacitinib.

The CDR3 sequence is CASSLGAASQETQYF. The CDR3, as DNA: TGTGCCAGCAGCTTAGGCGCGGCTTCCCAAGAGACCCAGTACTTC. This sequence joins TRBV7-9 and TRBJ2-5; D is unclear. Trimming shortened V by 1 base and J by 1 base, and 10 bases separated the two germline ends. Germline V CDR1 and CDR2: SEHNR, FQNEAQ (reference sequence). The CDR3 extends over 15 amino acids.